This T cell receptor (beta chain) was recorded in a study of T cells after yellow fever vaccination. About the study: Libraries from low-cell-number fractions were prepared with the SMART-Seq v4 Ultra Low Input RNA kit. Points from the study as a whole: Booster samples showed a return of most primary-vaccination clones (almost 97% CD4, approximately 85% CD8).

Note on this clonotype: Antigen unknown.

The CDR3 has 14 amino acids. The J segment lost 2 bases and the V segment lost 5 bases, leaving 5 bases of the junction unmatched. The V gene's germline CDR1 is MNHEY and CDR2 SVGEGT. TCRdb reprocessed the 5' RACE reads with MiXCR, giving one entry per CDR3 protein. The table includes about 330,000 distinct CDR3 sequences, roughly 7.5% detected once. The sequences come from PBMCs, collected roughly 46 days after the first yellow fever vaccination. The receptor was derived from a man between 18 and 35 years old who received the YFV17D yellow fever vaccine. This chain uses TRBV6-2 or TRBV6-3 with TRBJ2-7; TRBD1 matches 8 bases. The CDR3 here is CASSHLGQAYEQYF. CDR3 sequence (DNA): TGTGCCAGCAGTCACCTGGGACAGGCCTACGAGCAGTACTTC.